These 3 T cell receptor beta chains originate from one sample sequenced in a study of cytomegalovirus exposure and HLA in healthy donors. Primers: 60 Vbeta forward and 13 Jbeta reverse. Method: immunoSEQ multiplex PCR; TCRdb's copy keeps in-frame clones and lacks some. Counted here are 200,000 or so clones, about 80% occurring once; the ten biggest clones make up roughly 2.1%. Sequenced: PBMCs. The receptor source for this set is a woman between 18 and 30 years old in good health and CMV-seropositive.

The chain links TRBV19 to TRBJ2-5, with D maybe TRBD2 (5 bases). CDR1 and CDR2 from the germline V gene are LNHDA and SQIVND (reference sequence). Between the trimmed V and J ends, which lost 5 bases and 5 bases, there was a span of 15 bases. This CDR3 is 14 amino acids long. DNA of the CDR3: TGTGCCAGTAGTTTTTTGGGGAGTATGGAGACCCAGTACTTC. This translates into CASSFLGSMETQYF.

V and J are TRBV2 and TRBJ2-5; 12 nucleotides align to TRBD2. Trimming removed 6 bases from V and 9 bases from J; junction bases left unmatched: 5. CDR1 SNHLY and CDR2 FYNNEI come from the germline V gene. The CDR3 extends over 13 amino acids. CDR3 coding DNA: TGTGCCAGCAGCCTAGCGGGGGGGCAGGCCCAGTACTTC. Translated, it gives CASSLAGGQAQYF.

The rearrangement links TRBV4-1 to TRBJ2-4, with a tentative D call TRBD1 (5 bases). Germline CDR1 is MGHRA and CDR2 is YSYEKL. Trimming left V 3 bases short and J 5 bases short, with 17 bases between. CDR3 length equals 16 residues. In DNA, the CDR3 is TGCGCCAGCAGCCAGTGGGTAGGGGCCGAAGAAAACATTCAGTACTTC. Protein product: CASSQWVGAEENIQYF.